This T cell receptor (beta chain) was recorded in a study of T cell repertoires in cytomegalovirus infection. TCRdb recomputed calls from the reads with MiXCR, one row per CDR3 protein. The repertoire has just under 550,000 distinct CDR3 sequences, about 25% of them found once; the top ten carry around 14%. Study-wide results and caveats: The response measured ex vivo was dominated by TCR beta clonotypes (HLA-C-restricted and CMV-specific).

Concerning this clonotype: Its antigen is not known.

Sequencing was done on a sample of PBMCs. The clonotype comes from a human donor in good health (CMV status not recorded). Some clones in this sample may be carry-over from other donors' samples.

The DNA for the CDR3 is TGTGCCAGCAGCGCCACTAGCGGGAGGCGGGGCACAGATACGCAGTATTTT. Translated, it gives CASSATSGRRGTDTQYF. The rearrangement uses TRBV7-6 and TRBJ2-3, with 12 nucleotides matching TRBD2. Germline V gene sequence: CDR1 SGHVS, CDR2 FNYEAQ. This CDR3 spans 17 amino acids. The junction had 7 bases not matched to a gene; V was cut back by 5 bases and J by 1 base.